This entry lists 32 T cell receptor beta chains sequenced from one sample in a study of blood T cell repertoires in COVID-19. Method: immunoSEQ multiplex PCR; TCRdb's copy keeps in-frame clones and lacks some. The data hold fewer than 250,000 clones, with just under 85% observed a single time. The source material was peripheral blood. The receptors derive from a woman aged 80 or over with acute or convalescent COVID-19.

This chain connects TRBV6-6 to TRBJ2-2, with 7 bases identical to TRBD1. Trimming cost V 1 base and J 8 bases; bases outside gene matches: 10. CDR3 length equals 16 residues. Germline CDR1 is MNHNY and CDR2 is SVGAGI (reference sequence). For the CDR3, the DNA is TGTGCCAGCAGTTACTTACGACAGGGCCGGAGGGGGGAGCTGTTTTTT. Its translation: CASSYLRQGRRGELFF.

This chain uses TRBV7-2 with TRBJ2-5, with 9 bases aligning to TRBD2. With 8 bases clipped from V and 5 bases from J, the junction kept 3 bases outside the gene matches. The length of the CDR3 is 12 residues. CDR1 is SGHTA and CDR2 is FQGNSA in the germline V gene. The CDR3 loop reads CASAGGRETQYF. CDR3 sequence (DNA): TGTGCCAGCGCGGGGGGGCGGGAGACCCAGTACTTC.

This rearrangement joins TRBV2 to TRBJ1-2, with 10 bases identical to TRBD1. V was clipped by 7 bases and J by 5 bases; unmatched bases: 10. This CDR3 has 15 residues. Germline V gene sequence: CDR1 SNHLY, CDR2 FYNNEI. CDR3: CASTDFGQGVYGYTF. DNA for the CDR3: TGTGCCAGCACTGACTTCGGACAGGGGGTTTATGGCTACACCTTC.

This clone has just a few counts. The V call is TRBV7-2, the J call TRBJ2-2; possible D gene TRBD1, 6 bases. V was cut by 2 bases and J by 1 base, with 11 bases left in between. Looked up from germline, CDR1 is SGHTA and CDR2 is FQGNSA. The CDR3 sequence is 16 residues long. The CDR3 DNA is TGTGCCAGCAGCTTAACCCCGGGACAGAACACCGGGGAGCTGTTTTTT. It yields the protein CASSLTPGQNTGELFF. Complete variable domain (other parts from reference TRBV7-2 and TRBJ2-2): GAGVSQSPSNKVTEKGKDVELRCDPISGHTALYWYRQSLGQGLEFLIYFQGNSAPDKSGLPSDRFSAERTGGSVSTLTIQRTQQEDSAVYLCASSLTPGQNTGELFFGEGSRLTVL.

With regard to this clone: Distinct nucleotide sequences in the sample also encode this CDR3. The rearrangement links TRBV3-1 (or the pseudogene TRBV3-2) to TRBJ1-1; a possible D gene is TRBD1 (6 bases). Trimming pared 1 base from V and 5 bases from J, leaving 8 bases between. The CDR3 has 13 amino acids. Germline loops: CDR1 LGHDT, CDR2 YNNKEL (reference sequence). DNA of the CDR3: TGTGCCAGCAGCCAAGTGAGGGGGACTGAAGCTTTCTTT. This gives the protein CASSQVRGTEAFF.

The chain combines TRBV5-6 with TRBJ2-3; possibly TRBD2 for D (6 bases). With 3 bases removed from V and 5 bases from J, the gap between germline ends came to 13 bases. CDR1 and CDR2 from the germline V gene are SGHDT and YYEEEE. CDR3 length: 14 residues. The CDR3 DNA reads as TGTGCCAGCAGCTCTGAATTGGGGGGAGATACGCAGTATTTT. This sequence encodes CASSSELGGDTQYF.

This clone was recorded only once. This may come from a read error, since a much larger clone is one base off. The rearrangement uses TRBV7-2 and TRBJ2-7; TRBD2 matches at 11 bases. The CDR3 length is 15 residues. Germline lookup yields CDR1 SGHTA and CDR2 FQGNSA. The J segment lost 4 bases and the V segment lost 2 bases, leaving 4 bases of the junction unmatched. This CDR3 reads CASSLTSSGGYEQYF. The CDR3 nucleotides are TGTGCCAGCAGCTTAACGTCTAGCGGGGGGTACGAGCAGTACTTC.

The chain uses TRBV5-5 and TRBJ2-3; D is perhaps TRBD2 (6 bases). With 3 bases removed from V and 1 base from J, the gap between germline ends came to 15 bases. The CDR3 consists of 16 residues. Germline values: CDR1 SGHKS, CDR2 YYEKEE (reference sequence). The CDR3 DNA reads TGTGCCAGCAGCTGGCGCGGTAGCGGTCGCACAGATACGCAGTATTTT. Its translation: CASSWRGSGRTDTQYF.

The chain employs TRBV10-3 and TRBJ1-1; D is ambiguous. Trimming took off 0 bases at V and 9 bases at J, with 17 bases between the two ends. Germline V gene lookup returns CDR1 ENHRY and CDR2 SYGVKD. The CDR3 is 15 amino acids. CDR3 nucleotide sequence: TGTGCCATCAGTGAGTCATCCCCAGAGGGAAATCAAGCTTTCTTT. This sequence encodes CAISESSPEGNQAFF.

This clone has more than one count but fewer than ten. This sequence joins TRBV27 and TRBJ2-7, with 11 bases fitting TRBD1. The CDR3 consists of 13 residues. V was clipped by 7 bases and J by 5 bases; unmatched bases: 4. Germline lookup yields CDR1 MNHEY and CDR2 SMNVEV (reference sequence). The CDR3: CASNGQGADEQYF. CDR3 sequence (DNA): TGTGCCAGCAATGGACAGGGGGCAGACGAGCAGTACTTC.

CDR3 DNA sequence: TGTGCCAGCAGCACTAGTTGGACCCAGTACTTC. It codes for CASSTSWTQYF. The chain uses TRBV28 and TRBJ2-5, with D possibly matching TRBD2 (5 bases). The CDR3 consists of 11 residues. CDR1 and CDR2 from the germline V gene are MDHEN and SYDVKM. The V gene lost 6 bases and the J gene lost 7 bases, with 9 bases spanning the gap.

Comments on this clone: Other DNA sequences in this sample translate to the same CDR3. The gene calls are TRBV7-2 and TRBJ2-1; possibly TRBD2 for D (6 bases). The CDR3 covers 13 residues. CDR1 is SGHTA, CDR2 FQGNSA, per germline. Trimming stripped 3 bases from V and 8 bases from J, with 11 bases between. CDR3 sequence reads: CASSLEGLDEQFF. For the CDR3, the DNA is TGTGCCAGCAGCTTGGAGGGCTTGGATGAGCAGTTCTTC.

Turning to this clone: Since the CDR3 does not end with the conserved phenylalanine or tryptophan, this likely comes from a read error. The chain is built from TRBV9 and TRBJ2-7, with 7 bases lining up with TRBD1. V trimming: 5 bases; J trimming: 2 bases; junction bases outside the gene matches: 7. The length of the CDR3 is 14 residues. The germline gives CDR1 SGDLS, CDR2 YYNGEE. The CDR3 loop is CASRPSGGTYEQYL. As DNA, the CDR3 is TGTGCCAGCAGACCCTCAGGGGGAACCTACGAGCAGTACCTC.

The CDR3 DNA reads as TGTGCCAGCCGGGCGTCGACAGGGGGCCGGAGCCCCTACAATGAGCAGTTCTTC. Translating it yields CASRASTGGRSPYNEQFF. The chain joins TRBV7-9 to TRBJ2-1, with 10 nucleotides matching TRBD1. Trimming removed 8 bases from V and 2 bases from J; junction bases left unmatched: 15. The CDR3 has 18 amino acids. From germline, CDR1 is SEHNR and CDR2 FQNEAQ (reference sequence).

The table lists this clone with a count of one. The chain links TRBV7-2 to TRBJ1-5; 8 nucleotides align to TRBD1. V shed 1 base, J shed 7 bases, and the junction held 3 bases outside the gene matches. CDR3 length equals 14 residues. The germline V gene has CDR1 SGHTA and CDR2 FQGNSA. CDR3 nucleotides: TGTGCCAGCAGCTTAGAAGGGACAGGCCAGCCCCAGCATTTT. This codes for CASSLEGTGQPQHF.

The rearrangement uses TRBV10-3 and TRBJ2-1; no reliable D call. V lost 4 bases to trimming and J lost 6 bases, with 7 bases between them. This CDR3 has 12 amino acids. The V gene's germline CDR1 is ENHRY and CDR2 SYGVKD. The chain's CDR3 is CAISANVNEQFF. The CDR3 DNA is TGTGCCATCAGTGCTAACGTCAATGAGCAGTTCTTC.

This chain joins TRBV7-2 and TRBJ2-7; the D gene is possibly TRBD1 (6 bases). The ends were cut back, 5 bases at V and 12 bases at J, with 29 bases in the middle. The CDR3 loop spans 16 amino acids. Germline CDR1 and CDR2: SGHTA and FQGNSA. The DNA of the CDR3 is TGTGCCAGCAGCACCCAAGGGGCGCTGTATTCGGGGACACGGTACTTC. Its protein is CASSTQGALYSGTRYF.

The chain recombines TRBV7-8 with TRBJ2-1; no definite D call. CDR3 length equals 15 residues. Germline CDR1 reads SGHVS; CDR2 reads FQNEAQ. Trimming removed 5 bases from V and 1 base from J, with 12 bases in between. CDR3 in DNA: TGTGCCAGCAGCCCGGTGATGTTTTCCTACAATGAGCAGTTCTTC. This gives the protein CASSPVMFSYNEQFF.

This chain connects TRBV9 to TRBJ1-1, with D unresolved. From germline, CDR1 is SGDLS and CDR2 YYNGEE. V was clipped by 0 bases and J by 0 bases, with 12 bases between them. This CDR3 is 16 amino acids long. CDR3 nucleotides: TGTGCCAGCAGCGTAGAGAAGCAACTGTTGAACACTGAAGCTTTCTTT. Its translation is CASSVEKQLLNTEAFF.

This rearrangement joins TRBV6-5 to TRBJ2-4, with 11 bases fitting TRBD1. CDR3 length: 15 amino acids. The V segment lost 6 bases and the J segment 8 bases; nucleotides outside the gene matches: 9. The germline gives CDR1 MNHEY, CDR2 SVGAGI. CDR3 region: CASRSTGTGGDIQYF. The CDR3 region has the DNA TGTGCCAGCAGATCAACCGGGACAGGGGGAGACATTCAGTACTTC.

This sequence joins TRBV12-5 and TRBJ2-3; TRBD1 aligns across 7 bases. With 4 bases clipped from V and 3 bases from J, the junction kept 4 bases outside the gene matches. Germline V CDR1 and CDR2: LGHNT, FRNRAP. This CDR3 is 14 amino acids long. This CDR3 reads CASGSGTVTDTQYF. CDR3 nucleotides: TGTGCTAGTGGTTCTGGGACAGTGACAGATACGCAGTATTTT.

The V call is TRBV18, the J call TRBJ2-7; D not resolved. CDR1 and CDR2 from the germline V gene are KGHSH and LQKENI. The CDR3 sequence is 14 residues long. Between the trimmed V and J ends, which lost 2 bases and 3 bases, there was a span of 11 bases. The DNA for the CDR3 is TGTGCCAGCTCACCAGGGCGCACCTACTACGAGCAGTACTTC. Protein product: CASSPGRTYYEQYF.

The chain joins TRBV15 to TRBJ1-3; 7 nucleotides agree with TRBD1. V dropped 0 bases and J dropped 5; count of bases not matched to a gene: 4. CDR1 is LNHNV and CDR2 is YYDKDF in the germline V gene (reference sequence). This CDR3 has 15 amino acids. The CDR3 DNA reads TGTGCCACCAGCAGAGACTCAGGGGGTAGAAACACCATATATTTT. This gives the protein CATSRDSGGRNTIYF.

The chain has TRBV6-2 or TRBV6-3 and TRBJ2-1, with TRBD2 identical over 11 bases. CDR1 is MNHEY and CDR2 is SVGEGT in the germline V gene. The J segment lost 7 bases and the V segment lost 2 bases, leaving 7 bases of the junction unmatched. CDR3 length: 16 amino acids. DNA of the CDR3: TGTGCCAGCAGTTACGGCGGTAGCGGGGGGGCAAATGAGCAGTTCTTC. It encodes CASSYGGSGGANEQFF.

The rearrangement uses TRBV6-5 and TRBJ2-5, with TRBD1 identical over 8 bases. The CDR3 covers 15 residues. J was trimmed by 4 bases and V by 5 bases; bases with no gene match: 9. Germline CDR1 and CDR2: MNHEY and SVGAGI. CDR3 sequence (DNA): TGTGCCAGCAGTCACCGCAGGGGGCACGGAGAGACCCAGTACTTC. As protein: CASSHRRGHGETQYF.

The table lists this clone with a count of one. The chain is built from TRBV4-1 and TRBJ2-7; 8 bases fit TRBD1. CDR3 length equals 15 residues. Germline values: CDR1 MGHRA, CDR2 YSYEKL. V shed 2 bases, J shed 7 bases, and the junction held 10 bases outside the gene matches. In DNA form, the CDR3 reads TGCGCCAGCAGCCAATACTTCCAGGGGGCCGGGGAGCAGTACTTC. As protein: CASSQYFQGAGEQYF.

This chain joins TRBV7-2 and TRBJ2-5; 10 nucleotides align to TRBD2. In germline, CDR1 is SGHTA, CDR2 FQGNSA. Trimming took 1 base from V and 2 from J; bases not matched to a gene: 7. This CDR3 comprises 17 residues. CDR3 sequence reads: CASSLVLAGAGQETQYF. CDR3 nucleotides: TGTGCCAGCAGCTTAGTTCTAGCGGGAGCAGGGCAAGAGACCCAGTACTTC.

This chain links TRBV6-5 with TRBJ2-4, with D possibly TRBD1 on 5 matching bases. The CDR3 has 13 amino acids. The germline V gene encodes CDR1 MNHEY and CDR2 SVGAGI. Trimming left V 8 bases short and J 8 bases short, with 16 bases between. This chain's CDR3 is CASGRSKGDIQYF. The CDR3 DNA follows: TGTGCCAGCGGCAGGAGCAAAGGGGACATTCAGTACTTC.

V gene TRBV6-2 or TRBV6-3 combines with J gene TRBJ1-5, with 7 bases that match TRBD1. Germline values: CDR1 MNHEY, CDR2 SVGEGT. The CDR3 extends over 17 amino acids. V shed 0 bases and J 6 bases; nucleotides not matched to a gene: 11. CDR3 sequence: CASSYSKEDRVGQPQHF. The CDR3 DNA follows: TGTGCCAGCAGTTACTCAAAGGAAGACAGGGTGGGTCAGCCCCAGCATTTT.

This clone has more than one count but fewer than ten. The chain couples TRBV25-1 to TRBJ2-5, with 9 nucleotides matching TRBD1. Trimming took 6 bases from V and 5 from J; bases not matched to a gene: 16. The CDR3 runs to 17 residues. Germline V gene lookup returns CDR1 MGHDK and CDR2 SYGVNS. The chain's CDR3 is CASSGGLGDRAGETQYF. DNA for the CDR3: TGTGCCAGCAGCGGAGGTCTGGGGGACAGGGCGGGCGAGACCCAGTACTTC.

V gene TRBV7-3 combines with J gene TRBJ2-5; 7 bases are a match to TRBD1. Germline lookup yields CDR1 SGHTA and CDR2 FQGTGA. V lost 2 bases and J lost 5; bases outside the gene matches: 8. This CDR3 region has 15 residues. The CDR3 DNA follows: TGTGCCAGCAGCTTAGGGACAGTACAGGGGGAGACCCAGTACTTC. Translated: CASSLGTVQGETQYF.

The table lists this clone with a count of one. The chain is built from TRBV28 and TRBJ1-2; perhaps TRBD1 as D (6 bases). This CDR3 spans 14 amino acids. V was shortened by 7 bases and J by 8 bases, with 20 bases between the two germline ends. Per germline, CDR1 MDHEN and CDR2 SYDVKM. The CDR3 region has the DNA TGTGCCAGCACGGACCCCTACAGGGCCCGGGGCTACACCTTC. Protein sequence: CASTDPYRARGYTF.